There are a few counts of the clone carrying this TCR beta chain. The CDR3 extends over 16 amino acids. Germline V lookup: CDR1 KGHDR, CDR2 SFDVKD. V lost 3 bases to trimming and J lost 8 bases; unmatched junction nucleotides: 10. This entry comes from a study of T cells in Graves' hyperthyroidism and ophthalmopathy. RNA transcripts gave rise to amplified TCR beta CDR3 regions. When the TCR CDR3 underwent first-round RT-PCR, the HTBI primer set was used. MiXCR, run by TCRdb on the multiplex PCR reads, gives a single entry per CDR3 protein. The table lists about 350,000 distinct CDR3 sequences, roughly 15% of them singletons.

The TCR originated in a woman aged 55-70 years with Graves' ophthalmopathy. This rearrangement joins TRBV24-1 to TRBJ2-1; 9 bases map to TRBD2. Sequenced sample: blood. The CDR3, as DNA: TGTGCCACCAGTGATAGGGGCGGGAGGGCCGTCTATGAGCAGTTCTTC. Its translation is CATSDRGGRAVYEQFF.